What follows is one T cell receptor (beta chain) and its context. The target antigen is unknown. One junction end does not reproduce the germline sequence, and a read error may be involved. The data stem from a study of T cell repertoires in cytomegalovirus infection. Study in general: Recently described HLA-C-restricted plus well-studied HLA-B-restricted CMV epitopes were used. Both CMV infection and a matching HLA type were indicated by public TCR beta signatures. Overall study results and limits: Using cumulative public TCR beta family frequency, the authors identified those who carried CMV together with the relevant HLA. CMV-specific HLA-C-restricted TCR beta clonotypes dominated the ex vivo response.

TCRdb re-derived calls from the reads in MiXCR, one entry per CDR3 protein. Seen here are around 750,000 distinct CDR3 sequences, 30% to 35% observed once, and the top ten hold around 12%. Germline V CDR1 and CDR2: LNHDA, SQIVND (reference sequence). The CDR3 has 13 residues. The clonotype comes from a human donor in good health (CMV status not recorded). Some clones in this sample may be carry-over from other donors' samples. The chain uses TRBV19 and TRBJ1-1, with D maybe TRBD1 (6 bases). The material was cultured CD8+ T cells from PBMCs, obtained from culture after CMV antigen stimulation. The CDR3 DNA is TGTGTCAGTAGTACCACAGGGTACACTGAAGCTTTCTTT. Protein sequence: CVSSTTGYTEAFF.